This T cell receptor (beta chain) emerged from a study of blood T cell repertoires in COVID-19. The overall study: Both acute and convalescent COVID-19 samples were obtained from the United States, Italy and Spain. Sources were T cells, B-cell-depleted T cells, or PBMCs; the material itself was cDNA or gDNA.

Data came from immunoSEQ multiplex PCR; TCRdb stores just in-frame clones and leaves some out. The sample yields around 15,000 clones, under 85% seen once. In this sample, this clone turned up a few times. The specimen sequenced was peripheral blood. The sequence was collected from a man in his sixties or seventies with active or convalescent COVID-19.

The CDR3 reads CASSPLITSGPIQNEQFF. DNA for the CDR3: TGTGCCAGCAGCCCACTGATAACTAGCGGACCCATCCAGAATGAGCAGTTCTTC. The V call is TRBV7-2, the J call TRBJ2-1, with 8 bases lining up with TRBD2. Germline V gives CDR1 SGHTA, CDR2 FQGNSA. The CDR3 runs to 18 residues. J was trimmed by 7 bases and V by 5 bases; bases with no gene match: 19.